Following are 20 T cell receptor beta chains from one sample sequenced in a study of OX40 agonist ivuxolimab in advanced cancers. Profiling relied on immunoSEQ multiplex PCR, and the TCRdb table lists in-frame clones only, not all of them. Among 45,000 to 65,000 clones listed, about nine tenths were seen once. The material sequenced was CD4+ or CD8+ T cells sorted from blood, taken in a trial of the OX40 agonist ivuxolimab. The source is an adult with an advanced solid tumor such as melanoma, head and neck, liver or kidney cancer.

The chain couples TRBV5-1 to TRBJ2-4, with 10 nucleotides matching TRBD2. There are 17 residues in the CDR3. Per the germline V gene, CDR1 is SGHRS and CDR2 is YFSETQ. J gave up 0 bases and V 4 bases, and 7 bases lay outside the gene matches. CDR3 coding DNA: TGCGCCAGCAGCCCCCTGACTAGCGGGTTAGCCAAAAACATTCAGTACTTC. As protein: CASSPLTSGLAKNIQYF.

The chain is built from TRBV13 and TRBJ2-4, with D perhaps TRBD1 or TRBD2 (10 bases each). Trimming shortened V by 5 bases and J by 3 bases, and 23 bases separated the two germline ends. The length of the CDR3 is 18 residues. CDR1 and CDR2 from the germline V gene are PRHDT and FYEKMQ (reference sequence). Written as DNA, the CDR3 is TGTGCCAGCAGCACGGGACAGGGGCTAGCGGGAGTCAAAAACATTCAGTACTTC. Amino acids: CASSTGQGLAGVKNIQYF.

The chain couples TRBV6-6 to TRBJ2-5, with D possibly TRBD2 on 6 matching bases. The germline V and J ends were trimmed by 8 bases and 3 bases, with 22 bases remaining between them. CDR1 and CDR2 (germline): MNHNY, SVGAGI (reference sequence). The CDR3 runs to 16 residues. The DNA for the CDR3 is TGTGCCAGCTTGGATAGTGGGGGAGGCGGCGAAGAGACCCAGTACTTC. Translation: CASLDSGGGGEETQYF.

V and J are TRBV19 and TRBJ2-5; D might be TRBD2 (5 bases). The CDR3 runs to 14 residues. V lost 4 bases and J 2 bases, leaving 11 bases between the germline ends. The germline gives CDR1 LNHDA, CDR2 SQIVND (reference sequence). This chain's CDR3 is CASSRDSAQETQYF. The CDR3 nucleotides read TGTGCCAGTAGTAGGGATAGCGCACAAGAGACCCAGTACTTC.

This clone ranks as medium-sized. The V gene is TRBV19, the J gene TRBJ2-3; 10 nucleotides agree with TRBD2. The V gene's germline CDR1 is LNHDA and CDR2 SQIVND (reference sequence). V shed 1 base, J shed 7 bases, and the junction held 5 bases outside the gene matches. The CDR3 has 15 residues. CDR3 region: CASSIAGTSEHTQYF. CDR3 DNA sequence: TGTGCCAGTAGTATAGCCGGGACTAGCGAGCATACGCAGTATTTT.

The rearrangement links TRBV2 to TRBJ2-7; 9 bases are shared with TRBD2. V trimming: 10 bases; J trimming: 3 bases; junction bases outside the gene matches: 16. Germline lookup yields CDR1 SNHLY and CDR2 FYNNEI. CDR3 length equals 16 residues. CDR3 in amino acids: CATAERLAVINYEQYF. The CDR3 DNA reads as TGTGCCACCGCCGAACGACTAGCGGTCATCAACTACGAGCAGTACTTC.

The chain uses TRBV27 and TRBJ2-1, with D perhaps matching TRBD2 (6 bases). The germline V gene encodes CDR1 MNHEY and CDR2 SMNVEV (reference sequence). The CDR3 spans 16 residues. Trimming cost V 6 bases and J 7 bases, with 22 bases left between them. The chain's CDR3 is CASRGLLGPGRNEQFF. The CDR3 DNA sequence: TGTGCCAGCAGGGGACTCTTAGGCCCCGGCAGGAATGAGCAGTTCTTC.

This chain connects TRBV6-4 to TRBJ2-3, with 9 bases matching TRBD2. The CDR3 has 15 amino acids. After removal of 4 bases from V and 7 bases from J, the junction contained 9 bases not matched to a gene. In germline, CDR1 is MRHNA, CDR2 SNTAGT. The CDR3 is CASSGGLAPRNTQYF. The CDR3 DNA reads TGTGCCAGCAGTGGAGGACTAGCGCCACGCAATACGCAGTATTTT.

J is TRBJ1-3 and V is TRBV6-1, with D unclear. Per the germline V gene, CDR1 is MNHNS and CDR2 is SASEGT. This CDR3 is built from 12 residues. With 8 bases removed from V and 1 base from J, the gap between germline ends came to 6 bases. CDR3 sequence reads: CASAVSGNTIYF. CDR3 bases: TGTGCCAGCGCTGTATCTGGAAACACCATATATTTT.

In this sample, this clone turned up a few times. This chain links TRBV27 with TRBJ1-4, with D possibly TRBD1 on 6 matching bases. The CDR3 consists of 15 residues. Per the germline V gene, CDR1 is MNHEY and CDR2 is SMNVEV (reference sequence). The V and J ends lost 5 bases and 7 bases respectively, with 17 bases between them. CDR3 in amino acids: CASSRDRSQGEKLFF. The CDR3 DNA is TGTGCCAGCAGTAGAGACAGGTCTCAAGGTGAAAAACTGTTTTTT.

This clone was observed a handful of times. In DNA form, the CDR3 reads TGTGCCAGCAGCTACGACTGGGGGAGAGAGACCCAGTACTTC. Its protein product is CASSYDWGRETQYF. The genes are TRBV7-8 and TRBJ2-5, with D perhaps assigned TRBD1 or TRBD2 (5 bases each). The CDR3 sequence is 14 residues long. V was trimmed by 4 bases and J by 4 bases, leaving 13 bases between them. CDR1 is SGHVS and CDR2 is FQNEAQ in the germline V gene.

This clone occurred a few times. The genes are TRBV7-2 and TRBJ2-1; 7 positions agree with TRBD2. The germline gives CDR1 SGHTA, CDR2 FQGNSA. With 7 bases clipped from V and 8 bases from J, the junction kept 11 bases outside the gene matches. The CDR3 has 14 amino acids. CDR3 loop: CASTPTAGRHEQFF. CDR3 nucleotides: TGTGCCAGCACCCCAACAGCGGGAAGGCATGAGCAGTTCTTC.

The chain couples TRBV30 to TRBJ2-6, with D perhaps being TRBD1 or TRBD2 (6 bases each). The CDR3 is 15 amino acids. Germline V gene data show CDR1 as GTSNPN and CDR2 as SVGIG (reference sequence). The V and J ends lost 2 bases and 2 bases respectively, with 10 bases between them. CDR3 in DNA: TGTGCCTGGAGTAGGGGGGTCACTGGGGCCAACGTCCTGACTTTC. Translating gives CAWSRGVTGANVLTF.

The genes are TRBV18 and TRBJ1-5, with D possibly being TRBD1 (6 bases). Germline lookup yields CDR1 KGHSH and CDR2 LQKENI. V was pared by 6 bases and J by 3 bases, with 15 bases between. The CDR3 runs 15 residues. The CDR3 protein is CASSPRGVDNQPQHF. The CDR3, as DNA: TGTGCCAGCTCCCCAAGGGGGGTTGACAATCAGCCCCAGCATTTT.

This clone was recorded only once. The J gene is TRBJ2-5, the V gene TRBV2; TRBD2 matches at 8 bases. The CDR3 is 13 residues long. J gave up 5 bases and V 4 bases, and 3 bases lay outside the gene matches. The V gene's germline CDR1 is SNHLY and CDR2 FYNNEI. CDR3 loop: CASSAGGRETQYF. The CDR3 DNA is TGTGCCAGCAGTGCGGGGGGGAGGGAGACCCAGTACTTC. Supplemented by reference TRBV2 and TRBJ2-5, the full variable domain reads EPEVTQTPSHQVTQMGQEVILRCVPISNHLYFYWYRQILGQKVEFLVSFYNNEISEKSEIFDDQFSVERPDGSNFTLKIRSTKLEDSAMYFCASSAGGRETQYFGPGTRLLVL.

V is TRBV27 and J is TRBJ1-2, with a possible D match to TRBD1 (5 bases). The CDR3 consists of 13 residues. Germline-derived CDR1 and CDR2 are MNHEY and SMNVEV (reference sequence). With 4 bases removed from V and 8 bases from J, the gap between germline ends came to 14 bases. The CDR3 loop is CASSSLSGNGYTF. CDR3 nucleotides: TGTGCCAGCAGTTCCCTTTCAGGGAACGGCTACACCTTC.

Here the CDR3 reads CASSQTGTSGSSYNEQFF. The CDR3 nucleotides read TGTGCCAGCAGCCAAACCGGGACTAGCGGGAGTTCCTACAATGAGCAGTTCTTC. J is TRBJ2-1 and V is TRBV4-2, with 14 bases fitting TRBD2. CDR1 LGHNA and CDR2 YNFKEQ come from the germline V gene. This CDR3 is built from 18 residues. V was pared by 2 bases and J by 1 base, with 4 bases of the junction left unmatched.

This chain connects TRBV4-1 to TRBJ2-2; possible D gene TRBD2, 6 bases. V lost 1 base, J lost 4 bases, and 13 bases lay in between. CDR1 and CDR2 from the germline V gene are MGHRA and YSYEKL. CDR3 size: 16 residues. This CDR3 is CASSQGAAGSTGELFF. The DNA of the CDR3 is TGCGCCAGCAGCCAAGGGGCCGCGGGGTCCACCGGGGAGCTGTTTTTT.

The gene calls are TRBV12-2 and TRBJ1-2. TRBV12-2 is shown as a pseudogene. The CDR3 runs to 15 residues. The CDR3 region has the DNA TGTGCAAGTCGCCCAGATCCCACCCGAAGGTATGGCTACACCTTC. Residues: CASRPDPTRRYGYTF.

This rearrangement joins TRBV5-1 to TRBJ1-1; D is possibly TRBD1 (6 bases). The CDR3 sequence is 14 residues long. Per the germline V gene, CDR1 is SGHRS and CDR2 is YFSETQ. V lost 4 bases to trimming and J lost 0 bases, with 10 bases between them. In DNA, the CDR3 is TGCGCCAGCAGCCGTAACAGGGTGAACACTGAAGCTTTCTTT. Translated: CASSRNRVNTEAFF.